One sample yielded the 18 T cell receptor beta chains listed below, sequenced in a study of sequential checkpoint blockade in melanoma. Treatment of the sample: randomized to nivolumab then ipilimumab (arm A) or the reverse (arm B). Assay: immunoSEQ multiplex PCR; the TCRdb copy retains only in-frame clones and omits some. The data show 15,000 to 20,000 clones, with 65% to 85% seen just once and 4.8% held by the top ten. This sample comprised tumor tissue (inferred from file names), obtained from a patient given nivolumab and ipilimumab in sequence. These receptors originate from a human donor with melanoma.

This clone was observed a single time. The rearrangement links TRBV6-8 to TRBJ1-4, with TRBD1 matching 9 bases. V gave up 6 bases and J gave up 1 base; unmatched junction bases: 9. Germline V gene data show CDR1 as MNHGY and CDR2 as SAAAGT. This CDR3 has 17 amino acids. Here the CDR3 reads CASRAGTGRLTNEKLFF. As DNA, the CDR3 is TGTGCCAGCAGAGCCGGGACAGGGAGGTTAACTAATGAAAAACTGTTTTTT.

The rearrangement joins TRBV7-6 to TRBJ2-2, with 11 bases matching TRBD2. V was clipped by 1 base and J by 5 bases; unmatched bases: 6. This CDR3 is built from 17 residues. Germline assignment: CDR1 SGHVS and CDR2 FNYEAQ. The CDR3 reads CASSLGLAGGSTGELFF. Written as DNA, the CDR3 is TGTGCCAGCAGCTTAGGGCTAGCGGGGGGCTCAACCGGGGAGCTGTTTTTT. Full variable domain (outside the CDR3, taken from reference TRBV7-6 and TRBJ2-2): GAGVSQSPRYKVTKRGQDVALRCDPISGHVSLYWYRQALGQGPEFLTYFNYEAQQDKSGLPNDRFSAERPEGSISTLTIQRTEQRDSAMYRCASSLGLAGGSTGELFFGEGSRLTVL.

In nucleotides, the CDR3 is TGTGCCAGTAAGCCCGACGGGGTTGGGGAGACCCAGTACTTC. It translates to CASKPDGVGETQYF. The chain links TRBV19 to TRBJ2-5, with TRBD2 as a possible D gene (5 bases). Trimming removed 7 bases from V and 5 bases from J, with 17 bases in between. There are 14 residues in the CDR3. Germline V gene sequence: CDR1 LNHDA, CDR2 SQIVND (reference sequence).

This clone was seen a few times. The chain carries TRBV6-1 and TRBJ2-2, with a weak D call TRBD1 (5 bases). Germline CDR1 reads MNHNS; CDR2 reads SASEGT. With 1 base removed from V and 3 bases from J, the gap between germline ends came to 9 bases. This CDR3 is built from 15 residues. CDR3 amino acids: CASSEGGSYTGELFF. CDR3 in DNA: TGTGCCAGCAGTGAAGGGGGCTCGTACACCGGGGAGCTGTTTTTT.

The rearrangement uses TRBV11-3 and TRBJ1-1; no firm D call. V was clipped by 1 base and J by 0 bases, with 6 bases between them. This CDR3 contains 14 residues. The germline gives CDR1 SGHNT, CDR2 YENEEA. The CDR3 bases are TGTGCCAGCAGCTTAGGTCTGCTGAACACTGAAGCTTTCTTT. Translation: CASSLGLLNTEAFF. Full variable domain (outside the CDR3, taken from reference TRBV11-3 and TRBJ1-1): EAGVVQSPRYKIIEKKQPVAFWCNPISGHNTLYWYLQNLGQGPELLIRYENEEAVDDSQLPKDRFSAERLKGVDSTLKIQPAELGDSAVYLCASSLGLLNTEAFFGQGTRLTVV.

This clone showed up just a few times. The CDR3 spells CASSDRSGTHEAFF. CDR3 DNA: TGTGCCAGCTCTGATCGTAGTGGGACACATGAAGCTTTCTTT. The chain uses TRBV27 and TRBJ1-1, with D possibly TRBD1 on 6 matching bases. CDR1 MNHEY and CDR2 SMNVEV come from the germline V gene (reference sequence). This CDR3 has 14 residues. Trimming left V 8 bases short and J 7 bases short, with 20 bases between.

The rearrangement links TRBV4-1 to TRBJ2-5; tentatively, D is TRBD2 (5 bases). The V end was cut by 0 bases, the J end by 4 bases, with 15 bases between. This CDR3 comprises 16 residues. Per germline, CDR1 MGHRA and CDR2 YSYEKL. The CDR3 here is CASSQDLREGRETQYF. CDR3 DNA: TGCGCCAGCAGCCAAGATCTGAGGGAAGGTCGAGAGACCCAGTACTTC.

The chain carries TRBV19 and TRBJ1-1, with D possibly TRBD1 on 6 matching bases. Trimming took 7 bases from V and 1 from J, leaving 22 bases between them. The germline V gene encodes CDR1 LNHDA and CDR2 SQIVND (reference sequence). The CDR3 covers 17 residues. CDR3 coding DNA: TGTGCCAGTACTACTAGGGGGAACAGGGCGAAGAACACTGAAGCTTTCTTT. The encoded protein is CASTTRGNRAKNTEAFF. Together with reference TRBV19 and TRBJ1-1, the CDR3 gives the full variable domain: DGGITQSPKYLFRKEGQNVTLSCEQNLNHDAMYWYRQDPGQGLRLIYYSQIVNDFQKGDIAEGYSVSREKKESFPLTVTSAQKNPTAFYLCASTTRGNRAKNTEAFFGQGTRLTVV.

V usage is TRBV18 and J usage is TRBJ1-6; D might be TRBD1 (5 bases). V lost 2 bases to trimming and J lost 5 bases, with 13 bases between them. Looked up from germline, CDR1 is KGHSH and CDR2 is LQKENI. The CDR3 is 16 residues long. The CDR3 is CASSPRTGRDNSPLHF. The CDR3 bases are TGTGCCAGCTCACCAAGAACTGGCAGGGATAATTCACCCCTCCACTTT.

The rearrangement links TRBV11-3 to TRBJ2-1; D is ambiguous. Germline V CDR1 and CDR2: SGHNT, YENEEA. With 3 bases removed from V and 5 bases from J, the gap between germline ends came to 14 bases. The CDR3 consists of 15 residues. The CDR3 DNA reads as TGTGCCAGCAGCTTTCGCCCGGACGGCGACAATGAGCAGTTCTTC. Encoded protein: CASSFRPDGDNEQFF.

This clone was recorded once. CDR3 protein: CATKPRSVGGHQPQHF. CDR3 DNA: TGCGCCACAAAGCCCCGTTCCGTAGGTGGTCATCAGCCCCAGCATTTT. This sequence joins TRBV5-1 and TRBJ1-5; no definite D call. The V end was cut by 9 bases, the J end by 5 bases, with 24 bases between. Germline V gives CDR1 SGHRS, CDR2 YFSETQ. The CDR3 runs to 16 residues.

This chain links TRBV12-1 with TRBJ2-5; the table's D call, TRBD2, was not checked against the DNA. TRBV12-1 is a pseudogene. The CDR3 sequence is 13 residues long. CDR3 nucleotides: TGTGCCAGCAGCGTAGTCGGCCAAGAGACCCAGTACTTC. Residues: CASSVVGQETQYF.

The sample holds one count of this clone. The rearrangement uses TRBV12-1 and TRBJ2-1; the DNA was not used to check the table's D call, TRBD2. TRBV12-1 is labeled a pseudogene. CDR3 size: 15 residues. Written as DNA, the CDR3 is TGTGCCAGCAGCCTTAGCGGGGGGGCCATCAATGAGCAGTTCTTC. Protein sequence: CASSLSGGAINEQFF.

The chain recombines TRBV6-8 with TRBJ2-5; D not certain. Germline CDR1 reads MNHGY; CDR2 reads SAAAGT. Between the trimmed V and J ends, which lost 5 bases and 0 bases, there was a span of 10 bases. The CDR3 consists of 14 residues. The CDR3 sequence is CASSPSTDQETQYF. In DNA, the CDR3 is TGTGCCAGCAGTCCCAGTACGGACCAAGAGACCCAGTACTTC.

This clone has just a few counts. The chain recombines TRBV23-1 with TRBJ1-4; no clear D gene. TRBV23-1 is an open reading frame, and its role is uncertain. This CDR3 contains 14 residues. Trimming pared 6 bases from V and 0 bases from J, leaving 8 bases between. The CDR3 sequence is CASSIEATNEKLFF. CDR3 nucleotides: TGCGCCAGCAGCATCGAAGCAACTAATGAAAAACTGTTTTTT.

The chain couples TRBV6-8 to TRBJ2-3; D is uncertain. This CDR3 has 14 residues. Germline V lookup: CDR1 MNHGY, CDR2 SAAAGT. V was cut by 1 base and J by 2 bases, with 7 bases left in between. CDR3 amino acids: CASSYYSVTDTQYF. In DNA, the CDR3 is TGTGCCAGCAGTTACTACAGCGTCACAGATACGCAGTATTTT.

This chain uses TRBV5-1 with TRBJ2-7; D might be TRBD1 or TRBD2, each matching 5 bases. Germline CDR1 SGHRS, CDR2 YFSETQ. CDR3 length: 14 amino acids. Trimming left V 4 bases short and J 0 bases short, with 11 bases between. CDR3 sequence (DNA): TGCGCCAGCAGCCTGACCGGGACCTCCTACGAGCAGTACTTC. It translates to CASSLTGTSYEQYF.

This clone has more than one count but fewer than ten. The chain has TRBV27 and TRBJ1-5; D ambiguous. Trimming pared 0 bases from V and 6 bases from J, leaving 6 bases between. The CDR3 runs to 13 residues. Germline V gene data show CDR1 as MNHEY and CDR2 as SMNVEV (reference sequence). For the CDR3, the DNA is TGTGCCAGCAGTTTATCGGCCGCTCAGCCCCAGCATTTT. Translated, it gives CASSLSAAQPQHF.